This T cell receptor (beta chain) was documented in a study of radiotherapy plus CTLA-4 blockade in lung cancer. Study results and limitations: Blood TCR clones of tumor origin expanded after radiotherapy plus ipilimumab.

The assay was immunoSEQ multiplex PCR, and TCRdb's table has in-frame clones only and misses some. The sample carries about 88,000 clones, about two thirds recorded once. With respect to this clone: The antigen is unknown. Sequence at one end of the junction differs from germline and may be a read error.

CDR1 is SNHLY and CDR2 is FYNNEI in the germline V gene. This CDR3 contains 14 residues. The rearrangement links TRBV2 to TRBJ2-1; TRBD1 aligns across 10 bases. This clonotype was sampled from a human donor with non-small cell lung cancer that progressed on radiotherapy plus ipilimumab. The sample here was peripheral blood, taken from a patient treated with radiotherapy plus ipilimumab. The chain's CDR3 is CASGDRGQINEQFF. The DNA of the CDR3 is TGTGCCAGCGGTGACAGGGGGCAGATAAATGAGCAGTTCTTC.